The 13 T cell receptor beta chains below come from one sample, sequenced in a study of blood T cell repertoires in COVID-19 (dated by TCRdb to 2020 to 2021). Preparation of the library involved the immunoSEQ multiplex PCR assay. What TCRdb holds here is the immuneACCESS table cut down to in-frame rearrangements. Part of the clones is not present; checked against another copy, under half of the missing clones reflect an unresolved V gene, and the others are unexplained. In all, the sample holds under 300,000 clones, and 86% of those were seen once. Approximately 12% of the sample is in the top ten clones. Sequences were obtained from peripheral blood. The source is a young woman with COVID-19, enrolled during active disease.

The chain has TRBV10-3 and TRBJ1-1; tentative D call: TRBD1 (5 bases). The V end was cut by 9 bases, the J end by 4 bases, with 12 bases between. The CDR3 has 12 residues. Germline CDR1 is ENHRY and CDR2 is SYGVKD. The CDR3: CAMRGGTTEAFF. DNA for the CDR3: TGTGCCATGAGGGGAGGGACCACTGAAGCTTTCTTT.

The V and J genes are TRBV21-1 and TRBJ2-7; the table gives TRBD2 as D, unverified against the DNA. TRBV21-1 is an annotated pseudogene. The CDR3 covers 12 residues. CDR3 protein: CANWDYPYEQYF. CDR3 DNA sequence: TGTGCCAATTGGGACTACCCCTACGAGCAGTACTTC.

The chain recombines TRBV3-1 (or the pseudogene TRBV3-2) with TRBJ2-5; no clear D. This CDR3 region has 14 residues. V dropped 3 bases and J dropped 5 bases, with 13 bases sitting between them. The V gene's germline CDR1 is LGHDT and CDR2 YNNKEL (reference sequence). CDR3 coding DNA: TGTGCCAGCAGCCACTTAGCATCCCACGAGACCCAGTACTTC. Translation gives CASSHLASHETQYF.

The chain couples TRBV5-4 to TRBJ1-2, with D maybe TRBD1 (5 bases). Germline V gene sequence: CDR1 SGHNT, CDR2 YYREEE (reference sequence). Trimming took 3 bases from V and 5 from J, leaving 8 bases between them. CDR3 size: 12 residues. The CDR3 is CASSSTVYGYTF. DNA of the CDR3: TGTGCCAGCAGCTCGACAGTTTATGGCTACACCTTC.

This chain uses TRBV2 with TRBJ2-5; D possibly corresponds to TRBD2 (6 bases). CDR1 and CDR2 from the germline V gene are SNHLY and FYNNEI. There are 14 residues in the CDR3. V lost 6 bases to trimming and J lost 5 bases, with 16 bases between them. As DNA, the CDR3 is TGTGCCAGCAGCCGGGGACTGGCGGCCGAGACCCAGTACTTC. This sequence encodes CASSRGLAAETQYF.

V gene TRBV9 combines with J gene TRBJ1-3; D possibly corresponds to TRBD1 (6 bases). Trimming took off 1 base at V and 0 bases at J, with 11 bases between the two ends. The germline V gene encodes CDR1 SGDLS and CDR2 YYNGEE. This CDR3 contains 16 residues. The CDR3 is CASSVRQESSGNTIYF. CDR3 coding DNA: TGTGCCAGCAGCGTAAGACAGGAGAGCTCTGGAAACACCATATATTTT.

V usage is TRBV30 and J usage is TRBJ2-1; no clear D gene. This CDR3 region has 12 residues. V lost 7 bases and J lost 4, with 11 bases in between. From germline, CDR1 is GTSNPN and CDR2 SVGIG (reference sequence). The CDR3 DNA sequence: TGTGCCTCAATTAGTGGTTACAATGAGCAGTTCTTC. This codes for CASISGYNEQFF.

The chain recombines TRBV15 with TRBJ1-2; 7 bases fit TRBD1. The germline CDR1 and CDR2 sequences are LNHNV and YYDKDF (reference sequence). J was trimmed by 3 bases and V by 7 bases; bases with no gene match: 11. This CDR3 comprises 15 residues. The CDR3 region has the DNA TGTGCCACCACCCAGCGAGGGGGCGGGTACTATGGCTACACCTTC. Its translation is CATTQRGGGYYGYTF.

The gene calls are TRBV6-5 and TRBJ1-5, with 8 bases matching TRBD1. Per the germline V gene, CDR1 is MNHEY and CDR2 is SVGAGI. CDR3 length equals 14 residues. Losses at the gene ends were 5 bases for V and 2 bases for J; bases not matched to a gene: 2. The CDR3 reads CASSRQGRNQPQHF. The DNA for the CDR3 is TGTGCCAGCAGTCGACAGGGGCGCAATCAGCCCCAGCATTTT.

The CDR3: CASSSTGTGTREQFF. CDR3 DNA sequence: TGTGCCAGCAGCTCGACCGGGACAGGGACTCGAGAGCAGTTCTTC. V is TRBV7-2 and J is TRBJ2-1; 9 nucleotides agree with TRBD1. This CDR3 region has 15 residues. From germline, CDR1 is SGHTA and CDR2 FQGNSA. Unmatched junction bases numbered 11, after V lost 4 bases and J lost 10 bases.

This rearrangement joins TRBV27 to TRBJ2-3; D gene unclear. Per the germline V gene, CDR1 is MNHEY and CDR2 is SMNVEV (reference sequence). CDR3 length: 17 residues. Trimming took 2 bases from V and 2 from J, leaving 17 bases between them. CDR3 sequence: CASSLTPLEASTDTQYF. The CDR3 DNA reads TGTGCCAGCAGTTTAACCCCCCTTGAAGCGTCCACAGATACGCAGTATTTT.

CDR3 loop: CASSEGTTGVRGWAFF. CDR3 sequence (DNA): TGTGCCAGCAGTGAAGGAACGACGGGGGTACGGGGTTGGGCTTTCTTT. The chain couples TRBV6-1 to TRBJ1-1; D perhaps matches TRBD1 (5 bases). The CDR3 is 16 amino acids. CDR1 and CDR2 (germline): MNHNS, SASEGT. Trimming took 1 base from V and 11 from J, leaving 23 bases between them.

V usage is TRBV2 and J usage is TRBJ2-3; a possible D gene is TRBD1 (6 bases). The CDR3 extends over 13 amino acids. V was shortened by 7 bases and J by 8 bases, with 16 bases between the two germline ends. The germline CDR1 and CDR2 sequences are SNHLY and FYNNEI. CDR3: CASKGPEGVTQYF. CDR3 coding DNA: TGTGCCAGCAAGGGACCTGAGGGGGTTACGCAGTATTTT.